The present T cell receptor (beta chain) was sequenced within a study of CD8 T cells in ankylosing spondylitis. Findings and caveats of the study: With a CD8+ phenotype, disease-linked clones were relatively rare in peripheral blood. Earlier work had already found some motif variants in reactive arthritis synovial fluid and blood. It was reported that disease-linked clones were significantly enriched in matched ankylosing spondylitis synovial fluid. About 8 highly homologous variants made up a TCR beta motif, and this motif appeared characteristic of ankylosing spondylitis blood.

TCRdb analysed the 5' RACE reads with MiXCR anew, one entry per CDR3 protein. The sample records more than 150,000 distinct CDR3 sequences, roughly 13% being singletons. This clonotype came up a few times. Antigen specificity is unknown. Trimming cost V 4 bases and J 1 base, with 10 bases left between them. This CDR3 has 15 amino acids. Germline lookup yields CDR1 WSHSY and CDR2 SAAADI. The chain couples TRBV10-2 to TRBJ2-2; D is ambiguous. Specimen: blood, either unsorted or a sorted T cell fraction (not recorded which). The TCR was taken from a male donor with ankylosing spondylitis or in good health (not recorded which). As DNA, the CDR3 is TGCGCCAGCAGTGTCCCAGAGCTGAACACCGGGGAGCTGTTTTTT. Its protein product is CASSVPELNTGELFF.